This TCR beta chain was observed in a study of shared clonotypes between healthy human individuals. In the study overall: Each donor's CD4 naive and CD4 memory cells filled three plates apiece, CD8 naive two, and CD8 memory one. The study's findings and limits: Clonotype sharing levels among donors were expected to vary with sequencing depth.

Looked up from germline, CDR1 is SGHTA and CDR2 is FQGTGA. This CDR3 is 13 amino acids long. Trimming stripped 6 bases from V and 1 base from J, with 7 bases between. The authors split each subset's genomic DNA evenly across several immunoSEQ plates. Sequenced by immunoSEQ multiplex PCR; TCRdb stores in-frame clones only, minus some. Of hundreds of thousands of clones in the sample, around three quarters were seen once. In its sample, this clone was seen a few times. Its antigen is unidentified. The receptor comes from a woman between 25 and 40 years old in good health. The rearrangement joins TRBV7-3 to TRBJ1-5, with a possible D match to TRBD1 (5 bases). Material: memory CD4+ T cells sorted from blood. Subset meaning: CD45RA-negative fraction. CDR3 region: CASSRGSNQPQHF. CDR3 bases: TGTGCCAGCAGTCGGGGCAGCAATCAGCCCCAGCATTTT.